This T cell receptor beta chain was found in a study of blood T cells in healthy people across ages. A remark on this clonotype: What it binds is unknown.

A second PCR, run for 7 to 11 cycles, used a sample-barcoded 5' primer plus a J-beta primer mix. Sequencing of every sample gave 2.5 million or more CDR3-containing paired-end reads. One entry per CDR3 protein results from TCRdb running MiXCR on the 5' RACE reads. Seen here are about 830,000 distinct CDR3 sequences, less than 80% observed once, and the top ten hold about 30%. Study-level findings and limits: Researchers judged that diversity estimates from one million T cells fell short of true values. CMV infection status of these donors was not known.

Germline lookup yields CDR1 LGHDT and CDR2 YNNKEL (reference sequence). The CDR3 contains 17 residues. V shed 1 base and J 1 base; nucleotides not matched to a gene: 5. The receptor comes from a man aged 25-45 years in good health. The rearrangement uses TRBV3-1 and TRBJ2-4; 9 bases agree with TRBD1. Sequences were obtained from blood. The CDR3 protein is CASSQGTGDGAKNIQYF. The CDR3 region has the DNA TGTGCCAGCAGCCAAGGGACAGGGGATGGGGCCAAAAACATTCAGTACTTC.